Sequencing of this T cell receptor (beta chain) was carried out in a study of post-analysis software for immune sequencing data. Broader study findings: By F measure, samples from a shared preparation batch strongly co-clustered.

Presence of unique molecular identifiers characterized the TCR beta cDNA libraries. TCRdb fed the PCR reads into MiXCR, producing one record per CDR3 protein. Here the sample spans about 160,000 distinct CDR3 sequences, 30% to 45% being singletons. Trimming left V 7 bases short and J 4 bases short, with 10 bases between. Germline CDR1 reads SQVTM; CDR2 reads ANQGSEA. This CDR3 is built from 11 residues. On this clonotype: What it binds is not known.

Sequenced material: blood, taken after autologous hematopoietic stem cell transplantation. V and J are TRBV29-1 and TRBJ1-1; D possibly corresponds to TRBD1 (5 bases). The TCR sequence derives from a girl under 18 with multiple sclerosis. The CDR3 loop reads CSASGATEAFF. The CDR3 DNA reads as TGCAGCGCCTCCGGGGCCACTGAAGCTTTCTTT.